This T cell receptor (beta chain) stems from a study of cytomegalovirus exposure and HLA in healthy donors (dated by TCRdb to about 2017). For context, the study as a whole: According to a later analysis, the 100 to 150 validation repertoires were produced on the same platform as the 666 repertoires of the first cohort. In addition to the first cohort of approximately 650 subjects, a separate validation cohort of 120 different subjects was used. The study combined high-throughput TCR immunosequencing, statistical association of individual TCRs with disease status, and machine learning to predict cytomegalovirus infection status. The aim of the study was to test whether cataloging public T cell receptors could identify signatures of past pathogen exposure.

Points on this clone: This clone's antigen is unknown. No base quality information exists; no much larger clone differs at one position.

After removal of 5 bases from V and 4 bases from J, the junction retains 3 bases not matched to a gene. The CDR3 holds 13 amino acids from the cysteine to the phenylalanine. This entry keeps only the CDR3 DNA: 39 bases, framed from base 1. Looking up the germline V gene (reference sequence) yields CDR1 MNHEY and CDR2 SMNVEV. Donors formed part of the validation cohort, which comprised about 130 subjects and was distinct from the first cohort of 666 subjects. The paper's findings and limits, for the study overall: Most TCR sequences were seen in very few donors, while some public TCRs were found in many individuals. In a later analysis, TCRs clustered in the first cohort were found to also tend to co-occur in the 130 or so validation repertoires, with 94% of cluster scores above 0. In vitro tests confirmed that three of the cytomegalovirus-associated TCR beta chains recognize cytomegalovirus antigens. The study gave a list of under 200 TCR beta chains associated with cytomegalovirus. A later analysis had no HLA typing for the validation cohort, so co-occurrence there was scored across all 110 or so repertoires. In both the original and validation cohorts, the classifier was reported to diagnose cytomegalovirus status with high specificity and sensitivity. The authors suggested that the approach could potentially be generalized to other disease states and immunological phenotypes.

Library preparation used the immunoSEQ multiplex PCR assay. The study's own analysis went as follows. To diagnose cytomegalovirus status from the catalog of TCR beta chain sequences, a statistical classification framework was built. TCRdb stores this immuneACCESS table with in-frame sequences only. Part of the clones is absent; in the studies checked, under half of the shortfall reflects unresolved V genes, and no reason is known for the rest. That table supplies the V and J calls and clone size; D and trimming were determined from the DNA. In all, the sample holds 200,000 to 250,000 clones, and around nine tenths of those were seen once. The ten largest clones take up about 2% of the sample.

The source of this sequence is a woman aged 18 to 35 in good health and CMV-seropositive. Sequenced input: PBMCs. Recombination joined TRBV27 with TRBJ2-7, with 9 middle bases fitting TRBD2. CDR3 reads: CASSMGLAYEQYF. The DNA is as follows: TGTGCCAGCAGTATGGGACTAGCTTACGAGCAGTACTTC.